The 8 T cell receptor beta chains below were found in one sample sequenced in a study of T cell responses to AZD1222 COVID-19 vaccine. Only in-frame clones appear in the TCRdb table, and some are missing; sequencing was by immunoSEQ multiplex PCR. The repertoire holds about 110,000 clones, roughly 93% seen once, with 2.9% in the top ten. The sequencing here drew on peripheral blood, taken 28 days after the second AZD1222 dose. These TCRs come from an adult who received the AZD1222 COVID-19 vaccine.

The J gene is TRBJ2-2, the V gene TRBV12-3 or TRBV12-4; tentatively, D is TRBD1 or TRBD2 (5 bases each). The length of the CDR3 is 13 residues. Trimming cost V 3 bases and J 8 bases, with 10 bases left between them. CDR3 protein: CASSLRGSGELFF. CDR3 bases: TGTGCCAGCAGTTTGAGGGGTTCTGGGGAGCTGTTTTTT.

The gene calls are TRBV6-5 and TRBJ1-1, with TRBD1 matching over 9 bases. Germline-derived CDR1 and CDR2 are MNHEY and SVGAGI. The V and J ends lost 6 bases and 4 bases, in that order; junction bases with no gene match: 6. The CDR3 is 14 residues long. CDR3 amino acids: CASRWGQGGTEAFF. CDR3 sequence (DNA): TGTGCCAGCAGGTGGGGACAGGGAGGCACTGAAGCTTTCTTT.

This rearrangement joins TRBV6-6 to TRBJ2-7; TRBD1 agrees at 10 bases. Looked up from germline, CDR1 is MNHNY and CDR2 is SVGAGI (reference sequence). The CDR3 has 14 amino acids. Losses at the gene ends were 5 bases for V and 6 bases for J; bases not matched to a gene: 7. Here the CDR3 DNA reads TGTGCCAGCAGTCTTTCGACAGGGGGCCTCGAGCAGTACTTC. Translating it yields CASSLSTGGLEQYF.

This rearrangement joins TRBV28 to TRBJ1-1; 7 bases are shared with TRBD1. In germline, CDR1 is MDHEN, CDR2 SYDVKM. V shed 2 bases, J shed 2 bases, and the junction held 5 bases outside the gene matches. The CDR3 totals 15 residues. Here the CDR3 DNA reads TGTGCCAGCAGTTTAAGGGGGACAGTTAACACTGAAGCTTTCTTT. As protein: CASSLRGTVNTEAFF.

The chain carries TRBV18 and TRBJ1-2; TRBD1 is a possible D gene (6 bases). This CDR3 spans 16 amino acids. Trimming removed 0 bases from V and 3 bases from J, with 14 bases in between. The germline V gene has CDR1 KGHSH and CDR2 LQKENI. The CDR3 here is CASSPPSLGGDYGYTF. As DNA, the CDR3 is TGTGCCAGCTCACCACCCTCGCTCGGGGGCGACTATGGCTACACCTTC.

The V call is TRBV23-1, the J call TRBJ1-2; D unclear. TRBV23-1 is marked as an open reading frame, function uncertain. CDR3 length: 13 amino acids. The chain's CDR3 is CARDGGPFYGYTF. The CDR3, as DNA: TGCGCTCGTGACGGAGGCCCATTCTATGGCTACACCTTC.

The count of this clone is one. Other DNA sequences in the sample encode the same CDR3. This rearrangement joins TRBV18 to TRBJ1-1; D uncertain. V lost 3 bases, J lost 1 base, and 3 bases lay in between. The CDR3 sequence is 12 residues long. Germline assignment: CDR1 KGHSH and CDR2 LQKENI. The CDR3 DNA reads TGTGCCAGCTCACCTTCGAACACTGAAGCTTTCTTT. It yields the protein CASSPSNTEAFF.

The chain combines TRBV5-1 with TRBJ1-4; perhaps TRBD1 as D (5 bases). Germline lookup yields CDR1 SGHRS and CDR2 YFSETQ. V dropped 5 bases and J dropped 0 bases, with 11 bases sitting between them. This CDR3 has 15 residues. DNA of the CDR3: TGCGCCAGCAGTGACAGTAGGGCAACTAATGAAAAACTGTTTTTT. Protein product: CASSDSRATNEKLFF.